These 29 T cell receptor beta chains were all obtained from the same sample, sequenced in a study of T cells in Graves' hyperthyroidism and ophthalmopathy. The TCR beta CDR3 regions underwent amplification using RNA transcripts as the source. HTBI primers drove first-round RT-PCR of the TCR CDR3. TCRdb passed the multiplex PCR reads through MiXCR, listing each CDR3 protein once. Among hundreds of thousands of distinct CDR3 sequences, around 15% were seen once, and the ten largest hold 4% to 5.5%. Source material: blood. All receptors come from a middle-aged woman with Graves' ophthalmopathy.

This chain links TRBV28 with TRBJ1-1; D ambiguous. CDR1 is MDHEN, CDR2 SYDVKM, per germline. The CDR3 has 14 amino acids. The V and J ends lost 9 bases and 9 bases respectively, with 23 bases between them. CDR3 nucleotides: TGTGCCAGTGACGCGAATTTACCCCCGGGAAAAGCTTTCTTT. It yields the protein CASDANLPPGKAFF.

At least ten counts were recorded for this clonotype. The gene calls are TRBV29-1 and TRBJ2-5; D is ambiguous. Germline V gene lookup returns CDR1 SQVTM and CDR2 ANQGSEA. The ends were cut back, 2 bases at V and 1 base at J, with 8 bases in the middle. There are 13 residues in the CDR3. The CDR3 DNA follows: TGCAGCGTTGAATCAACAGCCCAAGAGACCCAGTACTTC. This sequence encodes CSVESTAQETQYF.

Regarding this clonotype: A much more abundant neighbour one base away suggests this may be a read error. The V call is TRBV4-1, the J call TRBJ2-5; D may be TRBD1 (5 bases). This CDR3 region has 14 residues. V was clipped by 1 base and J by 5 bases, with 11 bases between them. The germline V gene has CDR1 MGHRA and CDR2 YSYEKL. CDR3 residues: CASSQGTSHETQYF. In nucleotides, the CDR3 is TGCGCCAGCAGCCAAGGGACAAGCCACGAGACCCAGTACTTC.

This clonotype was counted at least ten times. V usage is TRBV14 and J usage is TRBJ2-5; 9 nucleotides agree with TRBD1. This CDR3 is 14 amino acids long. V shed 0 bases, J shed 9 bases, and the junction held 5 bases outside the gene matches. In germline, CDR1 is SGHDN, CDR2 FVKESK. The CDR3 here is CASSQDTGTGPQYF. DNA for the CDR3: TGTGCCAGCAGCCAAGATACCGGGACAGGGCCCCAGTACTTC.

The genes are TRBV7-9 and TRBJ2-7; 7 bases agree with TRBD2. The CDR3 runs to 15 residues. With 2 bases clipped from V and 2 bases from J, the junction kept 6 bases outside the gene matches. Germline lookup yields CDR1 SEHNR and CDR2 FQNEAQ (reference sequence). The CDR3 spells CASSLRAGPAYEQYF. Here the CDR3 DNA reads TGTGCCAGCAGCTTAAGAGCGGGACCCGCCTACGAGCAGTACTTC.

This clonotype occurred many times. The CDR3 DNA reads TGTGCCAGCAGTTACAATGCGGGAGGCTGGTACGAGCAGTACTTC. This translates into CASSYNAGGWYEQYF. The gene calls are TRBV6-2 or TRBV6-3 and TRBJ2-7; 8 nucleotides align to TRBD2. Trimming cost V 2 bases and J 4 bases; bases outside gene matches: 7. Germline CDR1 and CDR2: MNHEY and SVGEGT. This CDR3 has 15 residues.

Comment on this clonotype: A much larger clone sits a single nucleotide away, making a read error possible. V is TRBV20-1 and J is TRBJ1-1; D call uncertain. The CDR3 has 14 amino acids. Trimming took off 1 base at V and 0 bases at J, with 9 bases between the two ends. Germline V gene lookup returns CDR1 DFQATT and CDR2 SNEGSKA (reference sequence). The CDR3 DNA reads as TGCAGTGCTAGAGGCGAGACACTGAACACTGAAGCTTTCTTT. Protein sequence: CSARGETLNTEAFF.

This clonotype has a count of ten or more. The chain carries TRBV19 and TRBJ2-3, with 8 bases identical to TRBD2. Germline CDR1 LNHDA, CDR2 SQIVND (reference sequence). V shed 5 bases, J shed 6 bases, and the junction held 7 bases outside the gene matches. The CDR3 runs 14 residues. Here the CDR3 DNA reads TGTGCCAGTAGTCCCCAAGCGGGAGCGGATACGCAGTATTTT. Protein product: CASSPQAGADTQYF.

This clonotype has at least ten counts. V usage is TRBV20-1 and J usage is TRBJ2-7; 7 bases are shared with TRBD2. The V and J ends lost 5 bases and 2 bases, in that order; junction bases with no gene match: 6. This CDR3 comprises 13 residues. CDR1 and CDR2 from the germline V gene are DFQATT and SNEGSKA (reference sequence). CDR3 region: CSAGGTTPYEQYF. In DNA form, the CDR3 reads TGCAGTGCTGGTGGGACTACCCCCTACGAGCAGTACTTC.

The rearrangement uses TRBV3-1 and TRBJ1-1; D gene unclear. CDR1 LGHDT and CDR2 YNNKEL come from the germline V gene (reference sequence). The germline V and J ends were trimmed by 6 bases and 4 bases, with 12 bases remaining between them. The CDR3 contains 13 residues. CDR3 residues: CASRQVFGTEAFF. The CDR3, as DNA: TGTGCCAGCAGGCAGGTGTTCGGCACTGAAGCTTTCTTT.

The sample holds many counts of this clonotype. The chain employs TRBV6-2 or TRBV6-3 and TRBJ2-5; D gene unclear. In germline, CDR1 is MNHEY, CDR2 SVGEGT. V lost 6 bases and J lost 5, with 19 bases in between. The CDR3 has 15 amino acids. The CDR3 loop is CASRHPVGATETQYF. The CDR3 DNA is TGTGCCAGCAGACACCCCGTAGGAGCGACTGAGACCCAGTACTTC.

This clonotype was seen ten or more times. The chain couples TRBV28 to TRBJ1-1, with D perhaps TRBD1 (5 bases). Germline V gene data show CDR1 as MDHEN and CDR2 as SYDVKM. The CDR3 spans 11 residues. The V gene lost 10 bases and the J gene lost 4 bases, with 10 bases spanning the gap. CDR3 nucleotide sequence: TGTGCCACGGGGAGGGGCACTGAAGCTTTCTTT. It yields the protein CATGRGTEAFF.

The chain carries TRBV7-2 and TRBJ2-5, with D possibly TRBD2 on 5 matching bases. The CDR3 is made up of 14 amino acids. Trimming stripped 5 bases from V and 4 bases from J, with 14 bases between. Germline values: CDR1 SGHTA, CDR2 FQGNSA. The CDR3 nucleotides read TGTGCCAGCAGCCCTCAACTAGGCCCAGAGACCCAGTACTTC. It yields the protein CASSPQLGPETQYF. The variable domain in full, with the rest retrieved from reference TRBV7-2 and TRBJ2-5, is GAGVSQSPSNKVTEKGKDVELRCDPISGHTALYWYRQSLGQGLEFLIYFQGNSAPDKSGLPSDRFSAERTGGSVSTLTIQRTQQEDSAVYLCASSPQLGPETQYFGPGTRLLVL.

This clonotype was counted ten times or more. In DNA form, the CDR3 reads TGTGCCAGCAGCTTAGAAGTCGAAGTAGGCCAGACCTACGAGCAGTACTTC. Encoded protein: CASSLEVEVGQTYEQYF. V usage is TRBV7-8 and J usage is TRBJ2-7; no firm D call. The germline gives CDR1 SGHVS, CDR2 FQNEAQ. This CDR3 comprises 17 residues. The germline V and J ends were trimmed by 1 base and 2 bases, with 18 bases remaining between them.

This clonotype was recorded many times. V and J are TRBV25-1 and TRBJ2-2; 7 bases match TRBD1. The V gene's germline CDR1 is MGHDK and CDR2 SYGVNS. V lost 3 bases and J lost 4; bases outside the gene matches: 5. The CDR3 contains 15 residues. The CDR3 spells CASSDRQGGTGELFF. The CDR3 DNA is TGTGCCAGCAGTGACCGACAGGGCGGCACCGGGGAGCTGTTTTTT.

This clonotype was seen only a few times. One base away lies a much larger clone, so this may be a sequencing read error. This is likely a read error, given that the CDR3 carries no conserved phenylalanine or tryptophan at its end. The rearrangement links TRBV12-3 or TRBV12-4 to TRBJ1-1; TRBD1 is a possible D gene (5 bases). The CDR3 is 14 residues long. Trimming removed 3 bases at V and 4 bases at J, with 12 bases between. The CDR3: CASSFFQGSTEAFL. In DNA, the CDR3 is TGTGCCAGCAGTTTTTTCCAGGGTTCCACTGAAGCTTTCCTT.

This clonotype was detected only a few times. The chain has TRBV5-6 and TRBJ2-7, with D perhaps being TRBD1 or TRBD2 (5 bases each). Germline V gene data show CDR1 as SGHDT and CDR2 as YYEEEE. Trimming cost V 0 bases and J 6 bases, with 13 bases left between them. The CDR3 is 14 residues long. The CDR3 loop is CASSLAGTDFEQYF. The CDR3, as DNA: TGTGCCAGCAGCTTGGCAGGGACCGACTTCGAGCAGTACTTC.

This clonotype was detected many times. V is TRBV19 and J is TRBJ2-7, with 12 bases aligning to TRBD2. The germline V gene encodes CDR1 LNHDA and CDR2 SQIVND (reference sequence). V lost 3 bases, J lost 0 bases, and 9 bases stayed unmatched. CDR3 length equals 18 residues. Here the CDR3 DNA reads TGTGCCAGTAGTATGAGGGGACTAGCGGGTCTGAGCTCCTACGAGCAGTACTTC. This codes for CASSMRGLAGLSSYEQYF.

This clonotype has a count of ten or more. This rearrangement joins TRBV20-1 to TRBJ2-5; unclear D gene. The CDR3 has 14 residues. V shed 4 bases and J shed 1 base, with 13 bases lying between them. Germline-derived CDR1 and CDR2 are DFQATT and SNEGSKA (reference sequence). This CDR3 reads CSATDFDVQETQYF. Here the CDR3 DNA reads TGCAGTGCTACCGACTTCGACGTCCAAGAGACCCAGTACTTC.

The V and J genes are TRBV12-3 or TRBV12-4 and TRBJ1-1; TRBD1 matches 10 bases. The length of the CDR3 is 18 residues. The V segment lost 5 bases and the J segment 0 bases; nucleotides outside the gene matches: 12. The CDR3 protein is CASSPPGQGRGLNTEAFF. For the CDR3, the DNA is TGTGCCAGCAGTCCGCCGGGACAGGGGAGGGGATTGAACACTGAAGCTTTCTTT.

This clonotype was seen repeatedly, ten times or more. This chain connects TRBV7-3 to TRBJ1-1; 7 bases match TRBD1. V dropped 6 bases and J dropped 3; count of bases not matched to a gene: 7. Germline CDR1 reads SGHTA; CDR2 reads FQGTGA. The CDR3 length is 14 residues. This chain's CDR3 is CASSSVGGDTEAFF. The DNA for the CDR3 is TGTGCCAGCAGTTCGGTAGGGGGCGACACTGAAGCTTTCTTT.

This clonotype was recorded many times. The chain employs TRBV27 and TRBJ1-1; D is unresolved. Between the trimmed V and J ends, which lost 1 base and 3 bases, there was a span of 9 bases. The germline gives CDR1 MNHEY, CDR2 SMNVEV (reference sequence). This CDR3 spans 14 amino acids. CDR3 loop: CASSLLGRDTEAFF. CDR3 sequence (DNA): TGTGCCAGCAGTTTATTGGGGAGGGACACTGAAGCTTTCTTT.

This clonotype has a count of ten or more. This chain connects TRBV6-5 to TRBJ2-7, with 11 bases that match TRBD2. The junction had 27 bases not matched to a gene; V was cut back by 8 bases and J by 3 bases. CDR1 MNHEY and CDR2 SVGAGI come from the germline V gene. This CDR3 region has 21 residues. The CDR3 sequence: CASSVSYLSLAGGRNLYEQYF. The CDR3 DNA follows: TGTGCCAGCTCCGTCAGTTACCTCAGTCTAGCGGGGGGACGAAACCTCTACGAGCAGTACTTC.

The chain has TRBV6-5 and TRBJ2-7; the match to TRBD2 covers 9 bases. Germline CDR1 MNHEY, CDR2 SVGAGI. J gave up 4 bases and V 2 bases, and 3 bases lay outside the gene matches. CDR3 size: 14 residues. The CDR3 DNA reads as TGTGCCAGCAGTTACGCGGGAGGGATATACGAGCAGTACTTC. This encodes CASSYAGGIYEQYF.

This clonotype has at least ten counts. This rearrangement joins TRBV20-1 to TRBJ2-7; 7 bases match TRBD2. This CDR3 has 13 amino acids. J lost 1 base, V lost 7 bases, and 7 bases had no gene match. CDR1 is DFQATT, CDR2 SNEGSKA, per germline (reference sequence). CDR3 amino acids: CSGRGGASYEQYF. CDR3 DNA: TGCAGTGGGAGGGGAGGGGCATCCTACGAGCAGTACTTC.

The V and J genes are TRBV6-5 and TRBJ2-2; TRBD2 agrees at 9 bases. This CDR3 has 17 residues. Germline CDR1 and CDR2: MNHEY and SVGAGI. Unmatched junction bases numbered 7, after V lost 4 bases and J lost 1 base. CDR3 coding DNA: TGTGCCAGCAGTTCCCTTAGCGGGAGCGGGAACACCGGGGAGCTGTTTTTT. Translation gives CASSSLSGSGNTGELFF.

This clonotype came up many times. The gene calls are TRBV3-1 and TRBJ2-5, with 9 bases fitting TRBD1. Germline CDR1 is LGHDT and CDR2 is YNNKEL (reference sequence). V gave up 4 bases and J gave up 5 bases; unmatched junction bases: 5. The CDR3 length is 14 residues. The CDR3 DNA sequence: TGTGCCAGCAGCCGGGGACAGGGCGAGGAGACCCAGTACTTC. As protein: CASSRGQGEETQYF.

There are many counts of this clonotype. The chain recombines TRBV6-1 with TRBJ2-7, with no clear D. The CDR3 extends over 13 amino acids. The germline V gene has CDR1 MNHNS and CDR2 SASEGT. Trimming took off 4 bases at V and 7 bases at J, with 14 bases between the two ends. CDR3 in DNA: TGTGCCAGCAGTGCTGACGTCCTCATGGAGCAGTACTTC. It codes for CASSADVLMEQYF.

This clonotype was counted at least ten times. The chain is built from TRBV6-5 and TRBJ2-2, with 7 bases fitting TRBD2. There are 16 residues in the CDR3. Per germline, CDR1 MNHEY and CDR2 SVGAGI. The junction had 5 bases not matched to a gene; V was cut back by 2 bases and J by 2 bases. In nucleotides, the CDR3 is TGTGCCAGCAGTTACAGCGGGGCCCGAAACACCGGGGAGCTGTTTTTT. It codes for CASSYSGARNTGELFF.